A single sample is the source of the 10 T cell receptor beta chains below, sequenced in a study of blood T cell repertoires in COVID-19 (dated by TCRdb to about 2020). Preparation of the library involved the immunoSEQ multiplex PCR assay. Sourced from immuneACCESS, this table was stored by TCRdb with only in-frame sequences that have V and J called. A share of the clones is absent; for the studies checked, an unresolved V gene accounts for under half, and the remainder has no known explanation. The table for this sample lists around 46,000 clones; about 85% of them were counted only once. The ten largest clones represent 12% to 15% of the sample. The source material was peripheral blood. Source of these receptors: a human donor in a cohort sampled during active COVID-19.

The gene calls are TRBV2 and TRBJ2-3, with 8 nucleotides matching TRBD2. Per the germline V gene, CDR1 is SNHLY and CDR2 is FYNNEI. This CDR3 comprises 15 residues. J was trimmed by 0 bases and V by 7 bases; bases with no gene match: 6. CDR3 nucleotides: TGTGCCAGCACCATTAGCGGGGCTAGCACAGATACGCAGTATTTT. Translating it yields CASTISGASTDTQYF. Complete variable domain (other parts from reference TRBV2 and TRBJ2-3): EPEVTQTPSHQVTQMGQEVILRCVPISNHLYFYWYRQILGQKVEFLVSFYNNEISEKSEIFDDQFSVERPDGSNFTLKIRSTKLEDSAMYFCASTISGASTDTQYFGPGTRLTVL.

This sequence joins TRBV28 and TRBJ2-3; D perhaps matches TRBD2 (6 bases). V was pared by 6 bases and J by 1 base, with 11 bases between. Germline assignment: CDR1 MDHEN and CDR2 SYDVKM. The CDR3 contains 14 residues. CDR3 protein: CASRDAGRTDTQYF. The CDR3 nucleotides read TGTGCCAGCAGGGACGCGGGGCGCACAGATACGCAGTATTTT.

The chain links TRBV12-5 to TRBJ1-1; D not resolved. The CDR3 is 13 residues long. Trimming took 3 bases from V and 1 from J, leaving 6 bases between them. Per the germline V gene, CDR1 is LGHNT and CDR2 is FRNRAP. CDR3 DNA: TGTGCTAGTGGTTTTGGCGGGAACACTGAAGCTTTCTTT. It is translated as CASGFGGNTEAFF.

V is TRBV6-4 and J is TRBJ1-2; D is unclear. V dropped 4 bases and J dropped 6 bases, with 12 bases sitting between them. Germline V CDR1 and CDR2: MRHNA, SNTAGT. The CDR3 has 13 amino acids. The CDR3 coding sequence is TGTGCCAGCAGTGTCGGACTGGGCCATGGCTACACCTTC. It yields the protein CASSVGLGHGYTF.

The CDR3 DNA is TGTGCCAGCAGACTAGCGGGCACAGATACGCAGTATTTT. Protein product: CASRLAGTDTQYF. The V call is TRBV5-4, the J call TRBJ2-3; 8 bases are a match to TRBD2. Unmatched junction bases numbered 0, after V lost 5 bases and J lost 1 base. CDR3 length: 13 residues. CDR1 SGHNT and CDR2 YYREEE come from the germline V gene (reference sequence).

The rearrangement uses TRBV9 and TRBJ2-1; a weak D match, TRBD2 (6 bases). The CDR3 spans 21 residues. Germline V gives CDR1 SGDLS, CDR2 YYNGEE. The ends were cut back, 0 bases at V and 3 bases at J, with 28 bases in the middle. The CDR3 DNA reads TGTGCCAGCAGCGTAGCCCCTCAGCCCCCGTGGGGCCGGGGGTTCTACAATGAGCAGTTCTTC. Amino acids: CASSVAPQPPWGRGFYNEQFF. Filled out from reference TRBV9 and TRBJ2-1, the complete variable domain reads DSGVTQTPKHLITATGQRVTLRCSPRSGDLSVYWYQQSLDQGLQFLIQYYNGEERAKGNILERFSAQQFPDLHSELNLSSLELGDSALYFCASSVAPQPPWGRGFYNEQFFGPGTRLTVL.

CDR3 amino acids: CASSRGRTVFSYEQYF. The CDR3 DNA sequence: TGTGCCAGCAGCCGCGGTAGGACAGTGTTTTCCTACGAGCAGTACTTC. This chain uses TRBV14 with TRBJ2-7, with D possibly being TRBD1 (6 bases). Germline CDR1 is SGHDN and CDR2 is FVKESK. The CDR3 totals 16 residues. With 4 bases removed from V and 1 base from J, the gap between germline ends came to 17 bases.

The rearrangement links TRBV24-1 to TRBJ1-4, with a weak D call TRBD1 (6 bases). Germline V gene sequence: CDR1 KGHDR, CDR2 SFDVKD. The ends were cut back, 4 bases at V and 8 bases at J, with 19 bases in the middle. The length of the CDR3 is 16 residues. The chain's CDR3 is CATSDPHETGAEKLFF. CDR3 nucleotide sequence: TGTGCCACCAGTGACCCCCACGAGACAGGCGCCGAAAAACTGTTTTTT.

The V gene is TRBV5-1, the J gene TRBJ2-5; D perhaps matches TRBD2 (6 bases). CDR3 length: 14 amino acids. With 4 bases removed from V and 4 bases from J, the gap between germline ends came to 14 bases. The germline CDR1 and CDR2 sequences are SGHRS and YFSETQ. The CDR3 DNA is TGCGCCAGCAGCCCGGAGGCGGGGAGAGAGACCCAGTACTTC. Translation gives CASSPEAGRETQYF.

The chain combines TRBV7-2 with TRBJ2-2, with TRBD1 as a possible D gene (8 bases). V was trimmed by 5 bases and J by 4 bases, leaving 14 bases between them. The CDR3 runs 15 residues. CDR1 SGHTA and CDR2 FQGNSA come from the germline V gene. Written as DNA, the CDR3 is TGTGCCAGCAGCGCCCACAGGGGGGGCACCGGGGAGCTGTTTTTT. Translating it yields CASSAHRGGTGELFF.